This T cell receptor beta chain stems from a study of shared T cell receptors in the human thymus (dated by TCRdb to the early 2020s). As for the study more broadly: The study investigated the way shared, self-reactive T-cell receptor alpha chains are produced in the human thymus.

V trim: 5 bases; J trim: 3 bases; unmatched bases: 7. The CDR1 and CDR2 encoded by the germline V gene are SGHVS and FNYEAQ. The CDR3 starts with the cysteine, ends with the phenylalanine, and has 16 residues. Kept here is only the CDR3 DNA, which spans 48 bases and is read in frame from base 1. The protocol used for the library was the immunoSEQ multiplex PCR assay. TCRdb carries this immuneACCESS record with in-frame sequences only. Its versions omit some clonotypes, under half of them owing to an unresolved V gene in the studies checked, with the rest unexplained. This sample gives hundreds of thousands of clones in total; approximately 87% of them show up just once. The top ten constitute 0.01% of the sample. Remarks on this clone: Its antigen is not yet known. No per-base quality is available; no much larger clone lies one base away.

This sample was shared with a second study, whose subject was human thymus T cells. Drawing on the second study: Donors were immunologically healthy infants undergoing open corrective cardiac surgery for congenital heart defects in Finland. Thymus tissue was collected as surgical resects that were removed during corrective cardiac surgery. Usage of V and J gene segments appeared to be biased in both the thymic and the peripheral blood repertoires. Highly overlapping thymic TCR repertoires among unrelated individuals were reported in the related research. TCR alpha and beta repertoires from fewer than ten infant thymus samples and a few related peripheral blood samples were characterized in the study. Donor ages ranged from about 7 to 250 days, and the cohort comprised about six male and two female infants. After being mechanically released from the tissue, thymocytes were kept at -70 degrees C in pellets of roughly 10-33 million cells. A QIAsymphony instrument was used to extract genomic DNA from the frozen cell pellets. TCRB and TCRAD loci were amplified from a standardized quantity of quality-controlled genomic DNA using the immunoSEQ multiplex PCR assay. The V(D)J region was spanned by amplicons of a length sufficient to cover the CDR3 and to identify V and J genes. Through the commercial immunoSEQ service, the amplicons were sequenced on an Illumina platform. Corrections for primer bias and sequencing errors followed previously described methods, while TCRAD and TCRB definitions were based on the IMGT database. The repertoires were analysed using immunoSEQ Analyzer 3.0 and VDJTools for basic statistics, V/J segment usage, diversity estimates, rarefaction and pairwise overlap. Chao1, ChaoE, Efron-Thisted, Shannon and inverse Simpson indices were used to estimate diversity, which was also estimated on datasets down-sampled to the smallest sample. For repertoire overlap, CDR3 nucleotide sequence, V gene and J gene had to match strictly, and clustering was done by Jaccard-based multidimensional scaling. On average, thymus samples yielded around 800,000 unique TCRB clonotypes, whereas blood samples yielded about 84,000.

The sequenced sample was thymocytes. The rearrangement combines TRBV7-6 with TRBJ2-3; TRBD2 aligns with 11 central bases. The TCR was taken from a boy under three years old with a congenital heart defect. Donor details come from another sample of the same person, matched by shared clones. The CDR3 protein is CASSPKTSGKTDTQYF. The DNA reads TGTGCCAGCAGCCCCAAGACTAGCGGGAAGACAGATACGCAGTATTTT.